Listed below are T cell receptor beta chains from one sample, sequenced in a study of T cell responses to AZD1222 COVID-19 vaccine. Clones were read by immunoSEQ multiplex PCR, and TCRdb kept only the in-frame ones, dropping some. Of approximately 140,000 clones listed, roughly 88% were seen once; the top ten hold roughly 16%. The sequenced sample was peripheral blood, obtained on day 0 of AZD1222 vaccination. These receptor sequences come from an adult in good health. Both conserved end residues are part of each CDR3. A D gene is named only where the DNA matches it firmly. A clone size is listed for some rows: how often the clone was seen (once, few, many), or a class if it is expanded.

size	V	J	length	D	CDR3	DNA
NA	TRBV5-4	TRBJ2-5	15	TRBD2	CASSLRLAGQETQYF	TGTGCCAGCAGCTTGCGACTAGCGGGCCAAGAGACCCAGTACTTC
NA	TRBV18	TRBJ2-2	16	TRBD1	CASSPPGQGPTGELFF	TGTGCCAGCTCACCACCGGGACAGGGTCCCACCGGGGAGCTGTTTTTT
NA	TRBV18	TRBJ2-3	17	TRBD2	CASSPPVVAGSTDTQYF	TGTGCCAGCTCACCACCCGTGGTAGCGGGAAGCACAGATACGCAGTATTTT
NA	TRBV27	TRBJ2-1	16	TRBD1	CASSLPGTGIYNEQFF	TGTGCCAGCAGTTTGCCCGGGACAGGGATCTACAATGAGCAGTTCTTC
NA	TRBV19	TRBJ1-2	12	NA	CASSETNYGYTF	TGTGCCAGTAGCGAGACTAACTATGGCTACACCTTC
few	TRBV28	TRBJ2-1	13	NA	CASRPKRENEQFF	TGTGCCAGCAGACCGAAAAGGGAGAATGAGCAGTTCTTC
NA	TRBV18	TRBJ1-1	13	NA	CASSTGKNTEAFF	TGTGCCAGCTCGACTGGGAAGAACACTGAAGCTTTCTTT
NA	TRBV9	TRBJ2-1	12	NA	CASSVVEEEQFF	TGTGCCAGCAGCGTAGTAGAGGAGGAGCAGTTCTTC
NA	TRBV7-2	TRBJ1-5	18	NA	CASSPPAGGGRVDQPQHF	TGTGCCAGCAGCCCACCCGCCGGTGGGGGTAGGGTTGATCAGCCCCAGCATTTT
NA	TRBV11-1	TRBJ1-4	15	NA	CASSLVRGNNEKLFF	TGTGCCAGCAGCTTAGTCCGCGGAAATAATGAAAAACTGTTTTTT
NA	TRBV7-9	TRBJ1-3	15	NA	CASRGGLSSGNTIYF	TGTGCCAGCAGAGGCGGGCTGAGCTCTGGAAACACCATATATTTT
NA	TRBV5-1	TRBJ2-3	13	NA	CASSPTPPDTQYF	TGCGCCAGCAGTCCGACTCCCCCGGATACGCAGTATTTT
NA	TRBV5-1	TRBJ1-2	14	NA	CASSRLGGDNGYTF	TGCGCCAGCAGCCGGTTGGGGGGCGATAACGGCTACACCTTC
NA	TRBV18	TRBJ1-1	13	NA	CASCPGPNTEAFF	TGTGCCAGCTGCCCGGGACCAAACACTGAAGCTTTCTTT
once	TRBV21-1	TRBJ1-6	16	NA	CASSKEFRTWSTPLHF	TGTGCCAGCAGCAAAGAATTTAGGACATGGAGTACACCCCTCCACTTT
NA	TRBV4-1	TRBJ1-6	14	NA	CASSQDYGGAPLHF	TGCGCCAGCAGCCAAGATTATGGGGGGGCACCCCTCCACTTT
NA	TRBV5-4	TRBJ2-1	15	NA	CASSAEFGTYNEQFF	TGTGCCAGCAGCGCGGAGTTCGGGACTTACAATGAGCAGTTCTTC
NA	TRBV10-3	TRBJ1-2	15	NA	CAISERAGSNYGYTF	TGTGCCATCAGTGAGAGGGCAGGGTCGAACTATGGCTACACCTTC
few	TRBV10-2	TRBJ2-3	16	TRBD2	CASSTGTSGETDTQYF	TGCGCCAGCAGTACCGGGACTAGCGGGGAAACAGATACGCAGTATTTT
NA	TRBV11-2	TRBJ1-2	12	NA	CASSLGSYGYTF	TGTGCCAGCAGCCTGGGCTCCTATGGCTACACCTTC
NA	TRBV6-5	TRBJ1-1	13	NA	CATRDVFFAEAFF	TGTGCCACCAGGGACGTCTTTTTCGCTGAAGCTTTCTTT
NA	TRBV19	TRBJ1-2	15	NA	CASSIDLGSYYGYTF	TGTGCCAGTAGTATAGATCTCGGCAGCTACTATGGCTACACCTTC
NA	TRBV18	TRBJ1-1	19	NA	CASSILGWGGQGTTTEAFF	TGTGCCAGCTCAATCTTGGGCTGGGGGGGCCAGGGGACCACCACTGAAGCTTTCTTT
NA	TRBV6-1	TRBJ2-3	17	TRBD2	CASSGTLAGGTRNTQYF	TGTGCCAGCAGTGGAACCCTAGCGGGGGGGACGAGGAATACGCAGTATTTT
NA	TRBV3-1/TRBV3-2	TRBJ1-1	12	NA	CASSRGWTEAFF	TGTGCCAGCAGCCGGGGGTGGACTGAAGCTTTCTTT
NA	TRBV7-2	TRBJ1-2	14	NA	CASSLDRQSYGYTF	TGTGCCAGCAGCTTAGATAGGCAGTCCTATGGCTACACCTTC
once	TRBV28	TRBJ1-4	14	NA	CASSFPRVQGKLFF	TGTGCCAGCAGTTTTCCCAGGGTTCAGGGGAAACTGTTTTTT
NA	TRBV5-6	TRBJ1-5	14	NA	CASPRPGSNQPQHF	TGTGCCAGCCCCCGACCGGGAAGCAATCAGCCCCAGCATTTT
few	TRBV28	TRBJ1-5	16	TRBD1	CASSPIGQGSNQPQHF	TGTGCCAGCAGTCCCATTGGACAGGGCAGCAATCAGCCCCAGCATTTT
NA	TRBV7-2	TRBJ1-2	15	TRBD1	CASSFQQGPNYGYTF	TGTGCCAGCAGCTTTCAACAGGGGCCTAACTATGGCTACACCTTC
NA	TRBV5-1	TRBJ2-1	14	NA	CASSLQVNNNEQFF	TGCGCCAGCAGCTTGCAGGTTAACAACAATGAGCAGTTCTTC
NA	TRBV7-2	TRBJ1-2	12	TRBD1	CASSPDRAGYTF	TGTGCCAGCAGCCCGGACAGGGCTGGCTACACCTTC
NA	TRBV2	TRBJ2-1	14	TRBD2	CAIPSGSDGRGQFF	TGTGCCATCCCTAGCGGGTCCGACGGCCGGGGGCAGTTCTTC
NA	TRBV28	TRBJ1-1	16	TRBD1	CASRPGTGTLNTEAFF	TGTGCCAGCAGGCCCGGGACAGGGACTCTGAACACTGAAGCTTTCTTT
NA	TRBV18	TRBJ1-1	16	TRBD1	CASSQGARQSGTEAFF	TGTGCCAGCTCACAGGGGGCGCGACAGTCGGGCACTGAAGCTTTCTTT
NA	TRBV2	TRBJ1-4	16	TRBD1	CASSEGTGDSNEKLFF	TGTGCCAGCAGTGAAGGGACAGGGGACTCAAATGAAAAACTGTTTTTT
NA	TRBV18	TRBJ2-7	17	TRBD1	CASSPATGGRAINEQYF	TGTGCCAGCTCACCAGCTACAGGGGGCAGAGCAATCAACGAGCAGTACTTC
NA	TRBV5-6	TRBJ1-6	15	TRBD1	CASSLWDRALSPLHF	TGTGCCAGCAGCTTGTGGGACAGAGCACTTTCACCCCTCCACTTT
NA	TRBV4-3	TRBJ1-2	13	NA	CASSQEGRVGYTF	TGCGCCAGCAGCCAAGAGGGGCGTGTCGGCTACACCTTC
NA	TRBV30	TRBJ2-6	18	NA	CASSIGGYLRSGANVLTF	TGTGCCTCCTCTATCGGAGGGTACCTTCGCTCTGGGGCCAACGTCCTGACTTTC
NA	TRBV30	TRBJ1-2	13	NA	CAWSRAGVYGYTF	TGTGCCTGGAGTAGAGCCGGGGTCTATGGCTACACCTTC
NA	TRBV7-9	TRBJ2-2	16	NA	CASSFYRWGYTGELFF	TGTGCCAGCAGCTTTTACAGGTGGGGATACACCGGGGAGCTGTTTTTT
NA	TRBV18	TRBJ1-2	14	NA	CASSPPTVNYGYTF	TGTGCCAGCTCACCACCGACGGTTAACTATGGCTACACCTTC
once	TRBV6-5	TRBJ1-2	15	NA	CASSYAGVANYGYTF	TGTGCCAGCAGTTACGCCGGAGTAGCGAACTATGGCTACACCTTC
NA	TRBV2	TRBJ1-1	15	TRBD1	CASSATTGMIGEAFF	TGTGCCAGCAGTGCAACGACAGGGATGATTGGTGAAGCTTTCTTT
NA	TRBV15	TRBJ1-1	14	NA	CATSRAITNTEAFF	TGTGCCACCAGCAGAGCTATTACGAACACTGAAGCTTTCTTT
NA	TRBV9	TRBJ1-4	17	TRBD1	CASSASGTGAGNEKLFF	TGTGCCAGCAGCGCTTCCGGGACAGGGGCCGGTAATGAAAAACTGTTTTTT
once	TRBV7-6	TRBJ2-3	15	NA	CASSRQEGASDTQYF	TGTGCCAGCAGCCGACAGGAGGGGGCGTCAGATACGCAGTATTTT
NA	TRBV7-2	TRBJ1-2	13	NA	CASSQPRGRGYTF	TGTGCCAGCAGCCAACCCCGGGGTAGGGGCTACACCTTC
NA	TRBV28	TRBJ1-2	15	TRBD1	CASSFHPAGTGVYTF	TGTGCCAGCAGTTTTCACCCAGCCGGGACAGGGGTCTACACCTTC
NA	TRBV12-3/TRBV12-4	TRBJ1-3	12	NA	CASRIGGNTIYF	TGTGCCAGCAGGATAGGTGGAAACACCATATATTTT
NA	TRBV7-9	TRBJ2-4	18	TRBD1	CASSLTDRMRVAKNIQYF	TGTGCCAGCAGCTTAACGGACAGGATGAGGGTAGCCAAAAACATTCAGTACTTC
NA	TRBV18	TRBJ1-1	13	NA	CASSPSADTEAFF	TGTGCCAGCTCACCATCGGCGGACACTGAAGCTTTCTTT
once	TRBV11-2	TRBJ2-3	12	NA	CASSRIADTQYF	TGTGCCAGCAGCAGGATAGCAGATACGCAGTATTTT